This TCR beta chain was captured by sequencing in a study of control samples from healthy donors and cancer patients. Trimming at V came to 9 bases and at J to 1 base, leaving 4 bases not matched to a gene. In germline, CDR1 is SGHNT, CDR2 YYREEE (reference sequence). The CDR3 contains 14 residues. TCRdb's table, derived via immunoSEQ multiplex PCR, lists solely in-frame clones and lacks some. The sample lists about 100,000 clones; about 90% were seen once. J is TRBJ2-6 and V is TRBV5-4; TRBD2 matches at 7 bases. This TCR came from a woman aged 45-65 years in good health. Material for sequencing was blood. DNA of the CDR3: TGTGCCATGCCGGGGGGTTCTGGGGCCAACGTCCTGACTTTC. Encoded protein: CAMPGGSGANVLTF.